One and the same sample provided the 6 T cell receptor beta chains below, sequenced in a study of cytomegalovirus exposure and HLA in healthy donors. PCR was performed using 60 Vbeta and 13 Jbeta primers. Here immunoSEQ multiplex PCR was the method, and the copy in TCRdb shows in-frame clones only, minus some. The table has 110,000 to 150,000 clones, about 8.9% seen once. Sample: PBMCs. These receptors came from a man aged 45-60 years in good health and CMV-seronegative.

This clone was counted only a few times. V and J are TRBV19 and TRBJ1-1; D unresolved. Germline values: CDR1 LNHDA, CDR2 SQIVND (reference sequence). The V end was cut by 1 base, the J end by 3 bases, with 6 bases between. CDR3 length: 13 residues. CDR3 amino acids: CASSIGTYTEAFF. CDR3 DNA sequence: TGTGCCAGTAGTATAGGCACATACACTGAAGCTTTCTTT.

V usage is TRBV2 and J usage is TRBJ2-7; 11 bases line up with TRBD1. There are 16 residues in the CDR3. V was clipped by 1 base and J by 5 bases; unmatched bases: 7. Germline V gene sequence: CDR1 SNHLY, CDR2 FYNNEI. The chain's CDR3 is CASSEGTGGMKNEQYF. DNA of the CDR3: TGTGCCAGCAGTGAAGGGACAGGGGGCATGAAAAACGAGCAGTACTTC.

For the CDR3, the DNA is TGCGCCAGCAGCTTGGACATCAGGGCAAGCGAGCAGTTCTTC. Protein: CASSLDIRASEQFF. The chain combines TRBV5-1 with TRBJ2-1; D may be TRBD1 (5 bases). The CDR3 consists of 14 residues. V dropped 0 bases and J dropped 10 bases, with 14 bases sitting between them. CDR1 and CDR2 from the germline V gene are SGHRS and YFSETQ.

The chain recombines TRBV10-1 with TRBJ2-1; 11 bases agree with TRBD2. The CDR3 is 21 amino acids. The trim removed 2 bases at V and 8 bases at J, leaving 23 bases unmatched. Germline V gives CDR1 WNHNN, CDR2 SYGVQD (reference sequence). This CDR3 reads CASSEGQGIRLAGSYWDEQFF. The DNA for the CDR3 is TGCGCCAGCAGTGAGGGACAGGGGATTCGACTAGCGGGGAGTTATTGGGATGAGCAGTTCTTC.

A few counts support this clone. This chain joins TRBV14 and TRBJ2-5; 7 bases are a match to TRBD1. The CDR3 is made up of 16 amino acids. Germline trimming cut 2 bases from V and 5 bases from J; bases unmatched to any gene: 11. The germline gives CDR1 SGHDN, CDR2 FVKESK. The CDR3 is CASSQTRQGGGETQYF. CDR3 bases: TGTGCCAGCAGCCAAACACGACAGGGCGGTGGGGAGACCCAGTACTTC.

This clone occurred a few times. This sequence joins TRBV15 and TRBJ1-6, with D tentatively TRBD1 (6 bases). CDR1 is LNHNV and CDR2 is YYDKDF in the germline V gene (reference sequence). This CDR3 is 14 amino acids long. Between the trimmed V and J ends, which lost 4 bases and 7 bases, there was a span of 11 bases. CDR3 amino acids: CATSMTGMNSPLHF. The DNA of the CDR3 is TGTGCCACCAGCATGACAGGAATGAATTCACCCCTCCACTTT. The full variable domain, with the rest looked up from reference TRBV15 and TRBJ1-6, is DAMVIQNPRYQVTQFGKPVTLSCSQTLNHNVMYWYQQKSSQAPKLLFHYYDKDFNNEADTPDNFQSRRPNTSFCFLDIRSPGLGDTAMYLCATSMTGMNSPLHFGNGTRLTVT.